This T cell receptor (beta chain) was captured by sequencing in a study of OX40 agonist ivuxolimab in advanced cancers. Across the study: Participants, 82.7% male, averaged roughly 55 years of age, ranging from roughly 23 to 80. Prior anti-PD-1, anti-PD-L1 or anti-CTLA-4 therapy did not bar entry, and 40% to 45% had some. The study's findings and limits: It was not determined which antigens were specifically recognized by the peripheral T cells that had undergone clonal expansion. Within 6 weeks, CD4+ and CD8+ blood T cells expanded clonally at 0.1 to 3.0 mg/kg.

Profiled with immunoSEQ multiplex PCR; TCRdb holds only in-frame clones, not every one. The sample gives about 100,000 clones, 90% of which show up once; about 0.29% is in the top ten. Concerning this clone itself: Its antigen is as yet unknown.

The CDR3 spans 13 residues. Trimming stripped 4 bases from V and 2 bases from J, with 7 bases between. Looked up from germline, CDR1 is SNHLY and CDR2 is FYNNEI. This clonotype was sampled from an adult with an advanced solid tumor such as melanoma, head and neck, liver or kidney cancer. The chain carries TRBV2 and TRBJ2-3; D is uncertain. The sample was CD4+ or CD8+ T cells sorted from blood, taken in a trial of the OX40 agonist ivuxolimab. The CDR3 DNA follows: TGTGCCAGCAGTGCTTCCCCCACAGATACGCAGTATTTT. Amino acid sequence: CASSASPTDTQYF. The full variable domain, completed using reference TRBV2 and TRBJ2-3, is EPEVTQTPSHQVTQMGQEVILRCVPISNHLYFYWYRQILGQKVEFLVSFYNNEISEKSEIFDDQFSVERPDGSNFTLKIRSTKLEDSAMYFCASSASPTDTQYFGPGTRLTVL.